These 14 T cell receptor beta chains were sequenced from one sample in a study of OX40 agonist ivuxolimab in advanced cancers. Clones were read by immunoSEQ multiplex PCR, and TCRdb kept only the in-frame ones, dropping some. The sample contains 50,000 to 55,000 clones, 84% of which appear only once. Sequenced material: CD4+ or CD8+ T cells sorted from blood, taken in a trial of the OX40 agonist ivuxolimab. The source is an adult with an advanced solid tumor such as melanoma, head and neck, liver or kidney cancer.

The chain is built from TRBV7-2 and TRBJ1-2; D remains ambiguous. CDR1 SGHTA and CDR2 FQGNSA come from the germline V gene. This CDR3 is 15 amino acids long. The germline V and J ends were trimmed by 0 bases and 8 bases, with 16 bases remaining between them. The DNA of the CDR3 is TGTGCCAGCAGCTTAGCCAAACCCCGAGACGGAGGCTACACCTTC. This translates into CASSLAKPRDGGYTF.

The rearrangement joins TRBV28 to TRBJ2-2, with D uncertain. V shed 5 bases and J shed 1 base, with 2 bases lying between them. The CDR3 runs 12 residues. Germline assignment: CDR1 MDHEN and CDR2 SYDVKM. The CDR3 is CASSLNTGELFF. CDR3 nucleotide sequence: TGTGCCAGCAGTCTGAACACCGGGGAGCTGTTTTTT.

The chain links TRBV5-1 to TRBJ1-4; D might be TRBD1 (5 bases). The V end was cut by 2 bases, the J end by 4 bases, with 15 bases between. CDR3 length: 16 residues. Germline V gene lookup returns CDR1 SGHRS and CDR2 YFSETQ. CDR3 sequence: CASSFGDRSFNEKLFF. The DNA of the CDR3 is TGCGCCAGCAGCTTCGGCGACAGAAGTTTTAATGAAAAACTGTTTTTT.

The chain links TRBV5-1 to TRBJ1-1, with TRBD1 matching 7 bases. This CDR3 contains 15 residues. Germline V gene data show CDR1 as SGHRS and CDR2 as YFSETQ. Trimming removed 3 bases from V and 4 bases from J; junction bases left unmatched: 9. CDR3 DNA sequence: TGCGCCAGCAGCTCATACGGGAAGGGGGCCACTGAAGCTTTCTTT. Translated, it gives CASSSYGKGATEAFF.

The sample holds one count of this clone. The chain is built from TRBV5-4 and TRBJ1-2; D is unclear. The germline gives CDR1 SGHNT, CDR2 YYREEE (reference sequence). Trimming left V 4 bases short and J 4 bases short, with 14 bases between. The CDR3 runs 14 residues. The CDR3, as DNA: TGTGCCAGCAGCCCCCCGACCAGCGGCTATGGCTACACCTTC. Its protein is CASSPPTSGYGYTF.

V is TRBV6-4 and J is TRBJ1-1; D is unresolved. This CDR3 has 13 amino acids. Germline V CDR1 and CDR2: MRHNA, SNTAGT. The ends were cut back, 3 bases at V and 7 bases at J, with 12 bases in the middle. CDR3 amino acids: CASSEEGGGEAFF. The CDR3 DNA sequence: TGTGCCAGCAGTGAAGAGGGTGGTGGTGAAGCTTTCTTT.

The chain recombines TRBV6-1 with TRBJ1-2, with D possibly matching TRBD1 (6 bases). The CDR3 is 15 residues long. Trimming left V 3 bases short and J 2 bases short, with 13 bases between. Germline V gene sequence: CDR1 MNHNS, CDR2 SASEGT. CDR3 residues: CASSDDFGQNYGYTF. In nucleotides, the CDR3 is TGTGCCAGCAGTGATGACTTCGGACAGAACTATGGCTACACCTTC.

This sequence joins TRBV5-1 and TRBJ2-2; TRBD2 agrees at 7 bases. This CDR3 region has 15 residues. J lost 4 bases, V lost 1 base, and 4 bases had no gene match. Germline lookup yields CDR1 SGHRS and CDR2 YFSETQ. In DNA, the CDR3 is TGCGCCAGCAGCTTGACTAGCGCTACCACCGGGGAGCTGTTTTTT. Translated: CASSLTSATTGELFF.

This sequence joins TRBV7-6 and TRBJ2-3, with D possibly being TRBD1 (5 bases). V dropped 1 base and J dropped 4 bases, with 12 bases sitting between them. CDR3 length: 15 residues. The germline V gene encodes CDR1 SGHVS and CDR2 FNYEAQ. Here the CDR3 reads CASSLGQGRADTQYF. For the CDR3, the DNA is TGTGCCAGCAGCTTAGGGCAGGGAAGAGCAGATACGCAGTATTTT.

V and J are TRBV6-5 and TRBJ1-1; TRBD1 matches at 7 bases. CDR1 is MNHEY, CDR2 SVGAGI, per germline. The CDR3 is 13 amino acids. The V and J ends lost 6 bases and 7 bases, in that order; junction bases with no gene match: 8. The CDR3 coding sequence is TGTGCCAGCAGGCGACAGGGTACGTATGAAGCTTTCTTT. As protein: CASRRQGTYEAFF.

This clone has a handful of counts. The V call is TRBV27, the J call TRBJ1-4, with D maybe TRBD1 (6 bases). The CDR3 consists of 15 residues. The V end was cut by 10 bases, the J end by 2 bases, with 17 bases between. Germline V gives CDR1 MNHEY, CDR2 SMNVEV (reference sequence). CDR3 sequence (DNA): TGTGCCACCGGCTCTAAAACAGGGACTAATGAAAAACTGTTTTTT. It yields the protein CATGSKTGTNEKLFF.

In this sample, this clone turned up once. The rearrangement joins TRBV19 to TRBJ2-1, with 9 bases aligning to TRBD1. This CDR3 has 14 amino acids. CDR1 is LNHDA and CDR2 is SQIVND in the germline V gene (reference sequence). The ends lost 4 bases at V and 6 bases at J; junction bases unmatched: 4. The CDR3 coding sequence is TGTGCCAGTAGTACGTTACAGGGGGCCAATGAGCAGTTCTTC. Protein: CASSTLQGANEQFF.

The V call is TRBV19, the J call TRBJ2-7, with TRBD2 identical over 7 bases. This CDR3 is 13 amino acids long. From germline, CDR1 is LNHDA and CDR2 SQIVND (reference sequence). V trimming: 6 bases; J trimming: 6 bases; junction bases outside the gene matches: 8. The chain's CDR3 is CASSRREISEQYF. The CDR3 DNA reads TGTGCCAGTAGCCGGCGGGAGATCTCCGAGCAGTACTTC.

V usage is TRBV7-2 and J usage is TRBJ2-7; the match to TRBD2 covers 9 bases. Germline trimming cut 1 base from V and 4 bases from J; bases unmatched to any gene: 8. The germline gives CDR1 SGHTA, CDR2 FQGNSA. CDR3 length equals 16 residues. CDR3 region: CASSLGVSGGRYEQYF. For the CDR3, the DNA is TGTGCCAGCAGCTTAGGTGTTAGCGGGGGAAGGTACGAGCAGTACTTC. Supplemented by reference TRBV7-2 and TRBJ2-7, the full variable domain reads GAGVSQSPSNKVTEKGKDVELRCDPISGHTALYWYRQSLGQGLEFLIYFQGNSAPDKSGLPSDRFSAERTGGSVSTLTIQRTQQEDSAVYLCASSLGVSGGRYEQYFGPGTRLTVT.